The 29 T cell receptor beta chains below were found in one sample sequenced in a study of T cells in Graves' hyperthyroidism and ophthalmopathy. It was RNA transcripts that yielded the amplified TCR beta CDR3 regions. During a first-round RT-PCR of the TCR CDR3, the HTBI primer set was used. TCRdb re-called the multiplex PCR reads with MiXCR, one entry per CDR3 protein. The table records 250,000 to 350,000 distinct CDR3 sequences, about 18% of them present only once. Sequenced input: blood. These receptors all stem from a woman aged 55-70 years with Graves' ophthalmopathy.

This clonotype was observed many times. The chain links TRBV5-1 to TRBJ1-2; 9 nucleotides align to TRBD1. This CDR3 comprises 17 residues. In germline, CDR1 is SGHRS, CDR2 YFSETQ. J gave up 8 bases and V 4 bases, and 18 bases lay outside the gene matches. The CDR3 coding sequence is TGCGCCAGCAGCCTCGGGACAGGGTTAGCGGTGGGGAACGGCTACACCTTC. Protein product: CASSLGTGLAVGNGYTF.

This clonotype was counted many times. V gene TRBV6-1 combines with J gene TRBJ1-1, with a weak D call TRBD1 (6 bases). This CDR3 has 15 amino acids. CDR1 is MNHNS, CDR2 SASEGT, per germline. V gave up 1 base and J gave up 2 bases, with 11 bases separating them. In nucleotides, the CDR3 is TGTGCCAGCAGTGAAGACCACAGGGCCAACACTGAAGCTTTCTTT. As protein: CASSEDHRANTEAFF.

Regarding this clonotype: This may be a read error, as it is one base from a much larger clone. This sequence joins TRBV5-5 and TRBJ2-2, with TRBD2 matching over 12 bases. The CDR3 spans 15 residues. The germline V gene encodes CDR1 SGHKS and CDR2 YYEKEE (reference sequence). This chain's CDR3 is CAGSSGLAGTGELFF. CDR3 sequence (DNA): TGTGCCGGCAGCTCCGGACTAGCGGGGACCGGGGAGCTGTTTTTT.

This clonotype has ten or more counts. The rearrangement links TRBV5-1 to TRBJ1-1; D possibly corresponds to TRBD1 (5 bases). The germline V and J ends were trimmed by 1 base and 4 bases, with 14 bases remaining between them. Germline-derived CDR1 and CDR2 are SGHRS and YFSETQ. The CDR3 length is 15 residues. CDR3 protein: CASSLRAGTGTEAFF. CDR3 DNA sequence: TGCGCCAGCAGCTTGCGTGCAGGGACGGGCACTGAAGCTTTCTTT.

Comments on this clonotype: This may arise from a read error, as a much more abundant clone is one base away. This chain connects TRBV5-1 to TRBJ2-1; the D gene is possibly TRBD1 (6 bases). The germline V gene encodes CDR1 SGHRS and CDR2 YFSETQ. The CDR3 contains 15 residues. The CDR3 is CASGGVAEGVNEQLF. DNA for the CDR3: TGCGCCAGCGGTGGGGTAGCCGAGGGGGTTAATGAGCAGCTCTTC.

On this clonotype itself: One junction end does not reproduce the germline sequence, and a read error may be involved. This chain links TRBV20-1 with TRBJ2-1; D is undetermined. Germline CDR1 DFQATT, CDR2 SNEGSKA (reference sequence). The CDR3 is made up of 15 amino acids. The CDR3 bases are TGCAGTGCCAGAGCCTTCCGCGAGTCCTACAATGAGCAGTTCTTC. It codes for CSARAFRESYNEQFF.

The chain uses TRBV19 and TRBJ2-2; 7 nucleotides agree with TRBD1. CDR3 size: 13 residues. V trimming: 9 bases; J trimming: 6 bases; junction bases outside the gene matches: 7. Germline lookup yields CDR1 LNHDA and CDR2 SQIVND (reference sequence). The CDR3 is CASIRQGSGELFF. The CDR3 DNA is TGTGCCAGCATAAGACAGGGATCCGGGGAGCTGTTTTTT.

This clonotype was detected many times. The chain has TRBV28 and TRBJ2-5; TRBD2 matches 9 bases. Germline V gene data show CDR1 as MDHEN and CDR2 as SYDVKM. This CDR3 has 16 residues. Trimming took 3 bases from V and 4 from J; bases not matched to a gene: 9. The CDR3 reads CASSFWSSGDLETQYF. Here the CDR3 DNA reads TGTGCCAGCAGTTTCTGGTCTAGCGGGGACCTAGAGACCCAGTACTTC.

V gene TRBV7-2 combines with J gene TRBJ2-7; D remains ambiguous. V lost 6 bases and J lost 3, with 12 bases in between. Germline values: CDR1 SGHTA, CDR2 FQGNSA. CDR3 size: 13 residues. The CDR3 loop is CASSFQAYYEQYF. In DNA form, the CDR3 reads TGTGCCAGCAGTTTTCAGGCCTACTACGAGCAGTACTTC.

This sequence joins TRBV29-1 and TRBJ2-1; a weak D match, TRBD2 (7 bases). V lost 6 bases and J lost 7, with 28 bases in between. The CDR3 is made up of 17 amino acids. Per germline, CDR1 SQVTM and CDR2 ANQGSEA. CDR3 protein: CSVWGLEGGVGGNEQFF. CDR3 DNA: TGCAGCGTCTGGGGCCTGGAGGGGGGGGTGGGCGGGAATGAGCAGTTCTTC.

The chain couples TRBV12-3 or TRBV12-4 to TRBJ2-7; 12 bases map to TRBD2. The CDR3 spans 16 residues. The trim removed 4 bases at V and 2 bases at J, leaving 6 bases unmatched. CDR3 DNA: TGTGCCAGCAGTTCCCACGGACTAGCGGGAACCTACGAGCAGTACTTC. The encoded protein is CASSSHGLAGTYEQYF.

This clonotype was counted many times. The rearrangement links TRBV11-2 to TRBJ1-3, with D possibly being TRBD1 (5 bases). V was clipped by 5 bases and J by 2 bases, with 10 bases between them. The CDR3 is 14 residues long. Per the germline V gene, CDR1 is SGHAT and CDR2 is FQNNGV. CDR3 region: CASSARVPGNTIYF. The CDR3 DNA follows: TGTGCCAGCAGCGCCAGGGTTCCTGGAAACACCATATATTTT.

This clonotype has more than one count but fewer than ten. This chain links TRBV3-1 with TRBJ2-3, with 11 nucleotides matching TRBD2. J gave up 3 bases and V 6 bases, and 5 bases lay outside the gene matches. Germline V gene lookup returns CDR1 LGHDT and CDR2 YNNKEL (reference sequence). The CDR3 is 15 amino acids. The CDR3 nucleotides are TGTGCCAGCAGGGAAACTAGCGGGGGAACAGATACGCAGTATTTT. It translates to CASRETSGGTDTQYF.

This clonotype was seen repeatedly, ten times or more. The chain uses TRBV20-1 and TRBJ2-3; 11 bases align to TRBD2. Germline CDR1 and CDR2: DFQATT and SNEGSKA (reference sequence). This CDR3 is 13 amino acids long. The CDR3 DNA reads TGCCTACTTAGCGGGGGGGCTCCTGATACGCAGTATTTT. Its protein product is CLLSGGAPDTQYF.

A few counts support this clonotype. The chain couples TRBV12-5 to TRBJ2-3, with 8 bases fitting TRBD1. V lost 1 base to trimming and J lost 3 bases; unmatched junction nucleotides: 0. The CDR3 totals 14 residues. CDR1 is LGHNT and CDR2 is FRNRAP in the germline V gene. CDR3 nucleotide sequence: TGTGCTAGTGGTTTGGGACAGGGGACAGATACGCAGTATTTT. This sequence encodes CASGLGQGTDTQYF. Full variable domain (rest looked up from reference TRBV12-5 and TRBJ2-3): DARVTQTPRHKVTEMGQEVTMRCQPILGHNTVFWYRQTMMQGLELLAYFRNRAPLDDSGMPKDRFSAEMPDATLATLKIQPSEPRDSAVYFCASGLGQGTDTQYFGPGTRLTVL.

This clonotype was counted a few times. The rearrangement joins TRBV7-3 to TRBJ2-1; D possibly uses TRBD1 or TRBD2 (6 bases each). Looked up from germline, CDR1 is SGHTA and CDR2 is FQGTGA. V shed 5 bases and J shed 7 bases, with 15 bases lying between them. CDR3 size: 14 residues. The CDR3 spells CASSRSSGANEQFF. The CDR3 bases are TGTGCCAGCAGCCGTTCCTCGGGGGCTAATGAGCAGTTCTTC.

This clonotype was recorded many times. The V gene is TRBV7-2, the J gene TRBJ2-7; tentative D call: TRBD2 (5 bases). V was clipped by 1 base and J by 6 bases, with 13 bases between them. CDR1 is SGHTA and CDR2 is FQGNSA in the germline V gene. The CDR3 has 14 residues. The CDR3 loop reads CASSLGGSNGEQYF. In DNA form, the CDR3 reads TGTGCCAGCAGCTTAGGTGGGAGTAATGGCGAGCAGTACTTC.

This clonotype has just a few counts. This chain uses TRBV6-1 with TRBJ2-6; D is ambiguous. CDR3 length: 16 residues. Trimming took off 7 bases at V and 0 bases at J, with 13 bases between the two ends. The germline gives CDR1 MNHNS, CDR2 SASEGT. As DNA, the CDR3 is TGTGCCAGCACGTTGATCCAGTCCTCTGGGGCCAACGTCCTGACTTTC. As protein: CASTLIQSSGANVLTF.

This clonotype came up once. CDR3 sequence (DNA): TGCGCCAGCAGCTTATACCCCCCCCCCGGTGGCACAGATACGCAGTATTTT. Protein sequence: CASSLYPPPGGTDTQYF. The V call is TRBV5-1, the J call TRBJ2-3; D not resolved. The CDR3 extends over 17 amino acids. Germline V gene data show CDR1 as SGHRS and CDR2 as YFSETQ. Trimming stripped 2 bases from V and 1 base from J, with 17 bases between.

In its sample, this clonotype was seen many times. The CDR3 DNA reads as TGTGCCAGCCATAGTCAAATGCCTACTGACTGGGTTAAAGCTTTCTTT. Translation gives CASHSQMPTDWVKAFF. V usage is TRBV18 and J usage is TRBJ1-1; D not resolved. Germline assignment: CDR1 KGHSH and CDR2 LQKENI. Deletions cut 8 bases from V and 9 bases from J, with 28 bases between. The CDR3 has 16 residues.

The gene calls are TRBV18 and TRBJ2-1; 8 bases match TRBD2. Looked up from germline, CDR1 is KGHSH and CDR2 is LQKENI. V dropped 0 bases and J dropped 6; count of bases not matched to a gene: 4. The CDR3 contains 15 residues. The CDR3: CASSPPSGGRNEQFF. CDR3 sequence (DNA): TGTGCCAGCTCACCACCCAGCGGGGGTCGCAATGAGCAGTTCTTC.

This chain links TRBV12-3 or TRBV12-4 with TRBJ2-5; possibly TRBD2 for D (6 bases). Trimming took off 6 bases at V and 1 base at J, with 12 bases between the two ends. The CDR3 totals 14 residues. DNA for the CDR3: TGTGCCAGCAGCAAACTAGCCCTCCAAGAGACCCAGTACTTC. It is translated as CASSKLALQETQYF.

This clonotype came up many times. CDR3 nucleotides: TGTGCCAGCAGTTGGAACAGGGGTGGCAATCAGCCCCAGCATTTT. Amino acids: CASSWNRGGNQPQHF. This rearrangement joins TRBV6-2 or TRBV6-3 to TRBJ1-5; 7 positions match TRBD1. CDR1 MNHEY and CDR2 SVGEGT come from the germline V gene. V was clipped by 4 bases and J by 2 bases; unmatched bases: 5. This CDR3 spans 15 amino acids.

This clonotype was observed at least ten times. The chain joins TRBV7-9 to TRBJ1-5, with D maybe TRBD1 (6 bases). The CDR3 has 17 residues. CDR1 and CDR2 (germline): SEHNR, FQNEAQ (reference sequence). V shed 1 base and J shed 1 base, with 14 bases lying between them. The chain's CDR3 is CASSLGTGSLSNQPQHF. CDR3 in DNA: TGTGCCAGCAGCTTAGGTACAGGGTCGTTGAGCAATCAGCCCCAGCATTTT.

This clonotype was seen more than once but under ten times. The chain employs TRBV7-2 and TRBJ2-1, with D maybe TRBD2 (6 bases). This CDR3 contains 17 residues. Between the trimmed V and J ends, which lost 2 bases and 7 bases, there was a span of 21 bases. Germline V gives CDR1 SGHTA, CDR2 FQGNSA. The DNA for the CDR3 is TGTGCCAGCAGCTTACTACGGGGCGGGAACCCCGGGAATGAGCAGTTCTTC. Residues: CASSLLRGGNPGNEQFF.

The chain combines TRBV2 with TRBJ1-1, with D hard to call. The V end was cut by 8 bases, the J end by 1 base, with 11 bases between. Germline V gives CDR1 SNHLY, CDR2 FYNNEI. The CDR3 has 13 residues. The CDR3 bases are TGTGCCAGCCTTCGCGAGGGGAACACTGAAGCTTTCTTT. This translates into CASLREGNTEAFF.

This clonotype was counted many times. The CDR3 region has the DNA TGCAGTGCTAGGGAGACTAGCTGGTACACCGGGGAGCTGTTTTTT. Amino acid sequence: CSARETSWYTGELFF. This sequence joins TRBV20-1 and TRBJ2-2; 7 bases match TRBD2. This CDR3 has 15 amino acids. CDR1 and CDR2 (germline): DFQATT, SNEGSKA (reference sequence). V was clipped by 3 bases and J by 3 bases; unmatched bases: 7.

The genes are TRBV5-1 and TRBJ2-3, with D perhaps matching TRBD2 (5 bases). The ends were cut back, 0 bases at V and 5 bases at J, with 7 bases in the middle. Germline V lookup: CDR1 SGHRS, CDR2 YFSETQ. The CDR3 has 13 amino acids. CDR3: CASSLGERDTQYF. In DNA form, the CDR3 reads TGCGCCAGCAGCTTGGGGGAGAGAGATACGCAGTATTTT. Based on the CDR3 plus reference TRBV5-1 and TRBJ2-3, the full variable domain is KAGVTQTPRYLIKTRGQQVTLSCSPISGHRSVSWYQQTPGQGLQFLFEYFSETQRNKGNFPGRFSGRQFSNSRSEMNVSTLELGDSALYLCASSLGERDTQYFGPGTRLTVL.

Worth noting for this clonotype: With a much larger clone just one base away, this may be a read error. The V call is TRBV13, the J call TRBJ1-1; D is perhaps TRBD1 (6 bases). The CDR3 runs to 15 residues. The V gene's germline CDR1 is PRHDT and CDR2 FYEKMQ (reference sequence). The CDR3 DNA sequence: TGTGCCAGCAGCTCTACCGGGACAAGGGACCTCAAAGCTTCCTTT. Translating gives CASSSTGTRDLKASF.